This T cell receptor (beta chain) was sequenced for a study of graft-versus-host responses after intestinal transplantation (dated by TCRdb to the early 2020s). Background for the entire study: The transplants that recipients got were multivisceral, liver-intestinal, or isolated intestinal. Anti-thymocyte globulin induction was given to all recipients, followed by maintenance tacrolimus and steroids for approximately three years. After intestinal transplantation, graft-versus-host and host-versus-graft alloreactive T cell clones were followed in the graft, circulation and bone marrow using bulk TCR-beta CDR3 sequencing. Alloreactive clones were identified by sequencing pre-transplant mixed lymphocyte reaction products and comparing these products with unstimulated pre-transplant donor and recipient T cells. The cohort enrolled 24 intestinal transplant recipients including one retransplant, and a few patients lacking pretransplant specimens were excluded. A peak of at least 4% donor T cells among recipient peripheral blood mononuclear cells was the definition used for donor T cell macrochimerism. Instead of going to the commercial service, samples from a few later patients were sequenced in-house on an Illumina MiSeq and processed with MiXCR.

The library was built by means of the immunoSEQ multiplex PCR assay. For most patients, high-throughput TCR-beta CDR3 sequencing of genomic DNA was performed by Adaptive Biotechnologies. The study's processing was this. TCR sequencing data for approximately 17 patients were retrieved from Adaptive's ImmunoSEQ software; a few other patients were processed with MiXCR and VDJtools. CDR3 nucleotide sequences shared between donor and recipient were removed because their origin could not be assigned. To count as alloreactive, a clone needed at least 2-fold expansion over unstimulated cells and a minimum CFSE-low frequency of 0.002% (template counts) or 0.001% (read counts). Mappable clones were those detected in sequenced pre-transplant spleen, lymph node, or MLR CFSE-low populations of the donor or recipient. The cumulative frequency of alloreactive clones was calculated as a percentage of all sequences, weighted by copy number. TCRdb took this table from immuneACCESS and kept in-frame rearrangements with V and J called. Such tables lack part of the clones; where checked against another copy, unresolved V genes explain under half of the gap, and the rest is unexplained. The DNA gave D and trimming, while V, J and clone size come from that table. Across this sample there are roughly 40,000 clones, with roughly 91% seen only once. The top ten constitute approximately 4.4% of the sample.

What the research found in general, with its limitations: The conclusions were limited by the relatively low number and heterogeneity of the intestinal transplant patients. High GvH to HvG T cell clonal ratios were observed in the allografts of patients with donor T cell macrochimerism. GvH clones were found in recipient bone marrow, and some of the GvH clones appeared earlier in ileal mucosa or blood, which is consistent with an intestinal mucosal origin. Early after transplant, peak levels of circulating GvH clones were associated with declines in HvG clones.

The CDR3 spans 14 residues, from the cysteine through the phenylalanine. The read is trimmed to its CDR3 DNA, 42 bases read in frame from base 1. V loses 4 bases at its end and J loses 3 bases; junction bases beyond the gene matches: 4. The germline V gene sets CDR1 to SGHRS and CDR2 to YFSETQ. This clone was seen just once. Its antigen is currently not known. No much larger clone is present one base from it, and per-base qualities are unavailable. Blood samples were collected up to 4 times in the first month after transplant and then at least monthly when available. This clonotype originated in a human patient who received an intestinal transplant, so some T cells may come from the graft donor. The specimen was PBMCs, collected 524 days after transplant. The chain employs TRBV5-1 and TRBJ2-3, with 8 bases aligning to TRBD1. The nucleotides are TGCGCCAGCAGCGGACAGGGTGGGACAGATACGCAGTATTTT. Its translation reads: CASSGQGGTDTQYF.